A selection of T cell receptor beta chains follows, all from one sample in a study of T cell repertoires in cytomegalovirus infection. These TCRs' antigens remain unknown. TCRdb reanalysed the reads using MiXCR and keeps one entry per CDR3 protein. The sample lists about 830,000 distinct CDR3 sequences, 32% occurring once. Sample: cultured CD8+ T cells from PBMCs, taken from culture after CMV antigen stimulation. These TCRs come from a human donor in good health (CMV status not recorded). Some clones in this sample may be carry-over from other donors' samples. The CDR3 runs from the conserved cysteine through the conserved F or W. Each record gives: D gene, J gene, V gene, CDR3 protein. The D gene is left open where the match is weak.

>-|TRBJ2-2|TRBV12-3/TRBV12-4
CASEGLTGELFF
>-|TRBJ1-4|TRBV6-1
CASSEGPGTNEKLFF
>-|TRBJ1-5|TRBV5-5
CASRPDGSNQPQHF
>TRBD1|TRBJ1-2|TRBV4-1
CASSQDQGAGYGYTF
>-|TRBJ2-7|TRBV2
CASMGRGYEQYF
>-|TRBJ1-2|TRBV5-1
CASSLWANYGYTF
>-|TRBJ1-1|TRBV27
CASSPGSSPEAFF
>-|TRBJ2-5|TRBV5-5
CASRGQLQETQYF
>-|TRBJ2-5|TRBV4-1
CASSQTGRAYF
>-|TRBJ2-3|TRBV24-1
CATSDPRQDSTDTQYF
>TRBD1|TRBJ1-1|TRBV4-1
CASSPPDRGIMNTEAFF
>-|TRBJ2-2|TRBV7-6
CASSLEGTGLHAGELFF
>-|TRBJ1-4|TRBV5-6
CASSSDRFNEKLFF
>-|TRBJ2-3|TRBV12-3/TRBV12-4
CASSFRERNSDTQYF
>-|TRBJ2-3|TRBV7-8
CASSPKGGFSTDTQYF
>-|TRBJ1-2|TRBV4-1
CASSPEPAAANYGYTF
>-|TRBJ2-1|TRBV19
CASNHDRYRGAYNEQFF
>-|TRBJ2-3|TRBV7-9
CASSLVAETDTQYF
>TRBD2|TRBJ2-5|TRBV4-3
CASSQESGGAFVTQYF
>-|TRBJ2-2|TRBV10-3
CASLGLGAGGDTGELFF
>TRBD1|TRBJ1-1|TRBV7-6
CASTDGDRGSEAFF
>-|TRBJ1-5|TRBV27
CASSWASPIYSNQPQHF
>-|TRBJ1-4|TRBV7-6
CASSPGLYNEKLFF